This passage covers 17 T cell receptor beta chains from one sample sequenced in a study of shared clonotypes between healthy human individuals. The assay was immunoSEQ multiplex PCR, and TCRdb's table has in-frame clones only and misses some. This table holds 740,000 or so clones, roughly 73% found once. The sequencing sample was made of memory CD4+ T cells sorted from blood. Subset meaning: CD45RA-negative fraction. The receptors derive from a woman aged 30 to 39 in good health.

The chain carries TRBV5-3 and TRBJ1-1, with D possibly being TRBD1 (5 bases). TRBV5-3 is classed as an ORF, of uncertain function. Between the trimmed V and J ends, which lost 5 bases and 3 bases, there was a span of 14 bases. This CDR3 has 14 residues. The CDR3 DNA reads TGTGCCAGAAGGAGGGGAAGGGGAGACACTGAAGCTTTCTTT. This sequence encodes CARRRGRGDTEAFF.

The J gene is TRBJ2-3, the V gene TRBV27, with D possibly matching TRBD1 (7 bases). The CDR3 runs 15 residues. Germline V gene lookup returns CDR1 MNHEY and CDR2 SMNVEV (reference sequence). V was clipped by 4 bases and J by 3 bases, with 14 bases between them. The CDR3 is CASSSQGRITDTQYF. The CDR3 nucleotides read TGTGCCAGCAGTTCACAGGGGAGGATAACAGATACGCAGTATTTT.

The chain carries TRBV30 and TRBJ1-1; D is possibly TRBD1 (5 bases). This CDR3 has 15 amino acids. V was trimmed by 2 bases and J by 2 bases, leaving 15 bases between them. Germline loops: CDR1 GTSNPN, CDR2 SVGIG (reference sequence). The CDR3 DNA is TGTGCCTGGAGTCCCCTCCGGGGGAGAAACACTGAAGCTTTCTTT. Translation gives CAWSPLRGRNTEAFF.

The J gene is TRBJ1-2, the V gene TRBV10-3; 9 bases line up with TRBD1. V gave up 2 bases and J gave up 3 bases; unmatched junction bases: 10. The germline V gene encodes CDR1 ENHRY and CDR2 SYGVKD. The CDR3 contains 17 residues. CDR3 sequence reads: CAISEETGGRNYYGYTF. The CDR3 bases are TGTGCCATCAGTGAGGAAACAGGGGGCAGAAATTACTATGGCTACACCTTC.

This clone appeared many times. The rearrangement links TRBV29-1 to TRBJ2-3; no clear D gene. V lost 3 bases to trimming and J lost 1 base, with 8 bases between them. Germline V gene sequence: CDR1 SQVTM, CDR2 ANQGSEA. This CDR3 contains 13 residues. The CDR3 DNA reads as TGCAGCGTTGACGCAGGTGGCACAGATACGCAGTATTTT. This gives the protein CSVDAGGTDTQYF.

The rearrangement uses TRBV4-1 and TRBJ2-7; D tentatively reads TRBD1 or TRBD2 (5 bases each). The CDR3 loop spans 13 amino acids. CDR1 is MGHRA, CDR2 YSYEKL, per germline. V was shortened by 0 bases and J by 6 bases, with 9 bases between the two germline ends. The chain's CDR3 is CASSQDPGGEQYF. The CDR3 nucleotides are TGCGCCAGCAGCCAAGACCCTGGGGGCGAGCAGTACTTC.

The CDR3 is CASNYGTGATDTQYF. Here the CDR3 DNA reads TGTGCCAGCAACTACGGGACAGGGGCTACAGATACGCAGTATTTT. This chain joins TRBV7-8 and TRBJ2-3, with 10 bases lining up with TRBD1. CDR1 is SGHVS, CDR2 FQNEAQ, per germline. The V gene end was trimmed by 7 bases and the J gene end by 3 bases; junction bases not matched to a gene: 7. This CDR3 has 15 residues.

The gene calls are TRBV30 and TRBJ2-7; D possibly corresponds to TRBD1 (6 bases). CDR1 and CDR2 (germline): GTSNPN, SVGIG (reference sequence). There are 12 residues in the CDR3. Trimming took off 4 bases at V and 2 bases at J, with 9 bases between the two ends. The CDR3 spells CAWIKGAYEQYF. CDR3 DNA sequence: TGTGCCTGGATTAAGGGGGCCTACGAGCAGTACTTC. Full variable domain (rest looked up from reference TRBV30 and TRBJ2-7): SQTIHQWPATLVQPVGSPLSLECTVEGTSNPNLYWYRQAAGRGLQLLFYSVGIGQISSEVPQNLSASRPQDRQFILSSKKLLLSDSGFYLCAWIKGAYEQYFGPGTRLTVT.

This chain uses TRBV27 with TRBJ2-5; no clear D gene. The CDR3 consists of 13 residues. CDR1 is MNHEY and CDR2 is SMNVEV in the germline V gene (reference sequence). V lost 6 bases and J 1 base, leaving 9 bases between the germline ends. This chain's CDR3 is CASRAHTQETQYF. DNA of the CDR3: TGTGCCAGCAGGGCACACACCCAAGAGACCCAGTACTTC.

The rearrangement joins TRBV27 to TRBJ2-5; tentative D call: TRBD1 (5 bases). Germline V gives CDR1 MNHEY, CDR2 SMNVEV (reference sequence). Trimming cost V 6 bases and J 7 bases, with 15 bases left between them. The CDR3 runs to 13 residues. The CDR3 here is CASRSTAQGTQYF. The CDR3 coding sequence is TGTGCCAGCAGGTCGACAGCTCAGGGGACCCAGTACTTC.

The V and J genes are TRBV10-3 and TRBJ2-7, with D perhaps matching TRBD2 (7 bases). Germline lookup yields CDR1 ENHRY and CDR2 SYGVKD. This CDR3 has 16 amino acids. With 7 bases removed from V and 3 bases from J, the gap between germline ends came to 22 bases. The CDR3 DNA is TGTGCCATCAAAGATCGCAGGGAGGGGGGTAACTACGAGCAGTACTTC. Its translation: CAIKDRREGGNYEQYF.

A few counts support this clone. This specimen includes other DNA sequences encoding the same CDR3. The gene calls are TRBV18 and TRBJ2-3; D not certain. The CDR3 loop spans 12 amino acids. V was trimmed by 2 bases and J by 5 bases, leaving 5 bases between them. CDR1 and CDR2 (germline): KGHSH, LQKENI. CDR3 in DNA: TGTGCCAGCTCACCATCAGTAGATACGCAGTATTTT. Translating gives CASSPSVDTQYF.

The V gene is TRBV4-2, the J gene TRBJ2-7, with a tentative D call TRBD1 (6 bases). The germline V and J ends were trimmed by 5 bases and 7 bases, with 18 bases remaining between them. The CDR3 extends over 14 amino acids. Germline CDR1 and CDR2: LGHNA and YNFKEQ. CDR3 sequence reads: CASSYAIGTNEQYF. The CDR3 DNA sequence: TGTGCCAGCAGCTACGCTATCGGGACAAATGAGCAGTACTTC.

The rearrangement joins TRBV20-1 to TRBJ2-7; D gene unclear. Trimming removed 2 bases at V and 3 bases at J, with 5 bases between. This CDR3 comprises 11 residues. Germline V gives CDR1 DFQATT, CDR2 SNEGSKA (reference sequence). The CDR3 DNA follows: TGCAGTGCTAGACCTCTCTACGAGCAGTACTTC. Amino acids: CSARPLYEQYF.

CDR3: CASSHQGAQGYEQYF. CDR3 DNA sequence: TGCGCCAGCAGCCATCAGGGGGCGCAAGGGTACGAGCAGTACTTC. J is TRBJ2-7 and V is TRBV4-1; 8 bases agree with TRBD1. The CDR3 is 15 residues long. V shed 3 bases, J shed 4 bases, and the junction held 8 bases outside the gene matches. CDR1 and CDR2 (germline): MGHRA, YSYEKL.

This chain links TRBV7-8 with TRBJ1-2; tentatively, D is TRBD1 (6 bases). The germline CDR1 and CDR2 sequences are SGHVS and FQNEAQ. The V end was cut by 1 base, the J end by 7 bases, with 10 bases between. The CDR3 sequence is 13 residues long. The CDR3 region is CASSLGTAFGYTF. CDR3 nucleotide sequence: TGTGCCAGCAGCTTAGGGACAGCCTTTGGCTACACCTTC.

The rearrangement links TRBV7-8 to TRBJ2-7; 11 nucleotides align to TRBD1. The germline gives CDR1 SGHVS, CDR2 FQNEAQ. V dropped 5 bases and J dropped 4; count of bases not matched to a gene: 10. The CDR3 runs 16 residues. This chain's CDR3 is CASSPHRDRGKYEQYF. The CDR3 DNA sequence: TGTGCCAGCAGCCCCCACCGGGACAGGGGGAAGTACGAGCAGTACTTC.